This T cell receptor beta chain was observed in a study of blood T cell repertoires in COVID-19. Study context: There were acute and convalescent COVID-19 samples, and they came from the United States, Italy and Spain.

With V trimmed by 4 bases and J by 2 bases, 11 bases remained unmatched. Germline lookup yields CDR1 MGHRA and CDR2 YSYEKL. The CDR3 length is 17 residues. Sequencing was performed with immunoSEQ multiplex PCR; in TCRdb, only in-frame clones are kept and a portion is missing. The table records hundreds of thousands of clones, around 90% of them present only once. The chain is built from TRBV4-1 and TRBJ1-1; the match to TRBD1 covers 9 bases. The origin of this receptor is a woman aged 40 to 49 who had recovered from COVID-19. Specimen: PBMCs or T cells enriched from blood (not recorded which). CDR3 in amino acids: CASSPIPGQGKNTEAFF. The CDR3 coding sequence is TGCGCCAGCAGCCCTATTCCGGGACAGGGCAAAAACACTGAAGCTTTCTTT.